Given below is one T cell receptor beta chain in context. As processed by the authors: Quantification of nucleated cells was approximated via reference gene primer amplification. Only in-frame clones appear in the TCRdb table, and some are missing; sequencing was by immunoSEQ multiplex PCR. The D gene and trimming were derived from the DNA, and the V and J assignments and clone size from that table. The sample records some 270,000 clones, about 89% being singletons. These data belong to a study of blood T cell repertoires in COVID-19. Study summary: Collection of acute and convalescent COVID-19 samples took place in the United States, Italy and Spain. PBMCs, B-cell-depleted T cells, or T cells provided the cDNA or gDNA that made up the material.

The sequenced material came from peripheral blood. This clonotype originated in a young man with acute or convalescent COVID-19.

The CDR3 region has the DNA TGTGCCAGCAGTTTACTTGACAGGGCCCGAGGGGGCACTGAAGCTTTCTTT. Translation: CASSLLDRARGGTEAFF. This chain uses TRBV27 with TRBJ1-1; 7 positions agree with TRBD1. CDR1 and CDR2 from the germline V gene are MNHEY and SMNVEV (reference sequence). The ends lost 2 bases at V and 4 bases at J; junction bases unmatched: 13. The CDR3 extends over 17 amino acids.